This entry lists 16 T cell receptor beta chains sequenced from one sample in a study of blood T cell repertoires in COVID-19. Sequencing was performed with immunoSEQ multiplex PCR; in TCRdb, only in-frame clones are kept and a portion is missing. The table has tens of thousands of clones, approximately 89% seen once; the top ten hold about 5%. Source material: peripheral blood. The receptors shown here come from an elderly woman with active COVID-19.

This clone was seen only a few times. This chain connects TRBV4-2 to TRBJ1-3; D not certain. The CDR3 extends over 14 amino acids. V was trimmed by 0 bases and J by 3 bases, leaving 6 bases between them. Looked up from germline, CDR1 is LGHNA and CDR2 is YNFKEQ. The CDR3 spells CASSQDRLGNTIYF. In nucleotides, the CDR3 is TGTGCCAGCAGCCAAGATAGACTTGGAAACACCATATATTTT.

The V call is TRBV5-4, the J call TRBJ2-1; the D gene is possibly TRBD2 (6 bases). V lost 2 bases and J 5 bases, leaving 11 bases between the germline ends. This CDR3 contains 14 residues. Per germline, CDR1 SGHNT and CDR2 YYREEE (reference sequence). CDR3: CASSFSGINNEQFF. CDR3 nucleotide sequence: TGTGCCAGCAGCTTTAGCGGAATCAACAATGAGCAGTTCTTC. The whole variable domain, filled in from reference TRBV5-4 and TRBJ2-1, reads ETGVTQSPTHLIKTRGQQVTLRCSSQSGHNTVSWYQQALGQGPQFIFQYYREEENGRGNFPPRFSGLQFPNYSSELNVNALELDDSALYLCASSFSGINNEQFFGPGTRLTVL.

The chain links TRBV11-2 to TRBJ2-7; 9 nucleotides align to TRBD1. Germline loops: CDR1 SGHAT, CDR2 FQNNGV. V was pared by 4 bases and J by 2 bases, with 6 bases of the junction left unmatched. The CDR3 length is 15 residues. In DNA, the CDR3 is TGTGCCAGCAGCTCGCCTACAGGGGGCCCCTACGAGCAGTACTTC. Protein sequence: CASSSPTGGPYEQYF.

The table lists this clone with a count of one. The chain is built from TRBV28 and TRBJ2-1, with 10 bases that match TRBD2. CDR1 is MDHEN, CDR2 SYDVKM, per germline. The J segment lost 0 bases and the V segment lost 4 bases, leaving 3 bases of the junction unmatched. The CDR3 covers 16 residues. CDR3 region: CASSSSGRPSYNEQFF. Written as DNA, the CDR3 is TGTGCCAGCAGTTCTAGCGGGAGACCCTCCTACAATGAGCAGTTCTTC.

The chain is built from TRBV5-1 and TRBJ2-1; possibly TRBD2 for D (6 bases). Per the germline V gene, CDR1 is SGHRS and CDR2 is YFSETQ. Trimming shortened V by 4 bases and J by 0 bases, and 17 bases separated the two germline ends. This CDR3 is 17 amino acids long. The DNA of the CDR3 is TGCGCCAGCAGCCCTCGGCAGCGGGCTAGCTCCTACAATGAGCAGTTCTTC. It encodes CASSPRQRASSYNEQFF.

The CDR3 spells CASSGRRSSPLHF. The CDR3 region has the DNA TGTGCCAGCAGCGGGCGGAGGTCTTCACCCCTCCACTTT. The rearrangement uses TRBV7-2 and TRBJ1-6; no clear D. CDR1 and CDR2 (germline): SGHTA, FQGNSA. The CDR3 contains 13 residues. V was trimmed by 5 bases and J by 9 bases, leaving 11 bases between them.

The V and J genes are TRBV4-1 and TRBJ2-7; 7 nucleotides line up with TRBD2. V gave up 4 bases and J gave up 0 bases; unmatched junction bases: 9. The CDR3 totals 16 residues. In germline, CDR1 is MGHRA, CDR2 YSYEKL. The CDR3 loop is CASSPPLIAGSYEQYF. In DNA, the CDR3 is TGCGCCAGCAGCCCCCCTTTGATAGCGGGCTCCTACGAGCAGTACTTC.

This chain links TRBV7-2 with TRBJ2-7; D might be TRBD2 (6 bases). The germline V and J ends were trimmed by 5 bases and 2 bases, with 16 bases remaining between them. Germline V CDR1 and CDR2: SGHTA, FQGNSA. The length of the CDR3 is 15 residues. Here the CDR3 DNA reads TGTGCCAGCAGCCTTACGCGGACTAACACCTACGAGCAGTACTTC. It encodes CASSLTRTNTYEQYF.

The chain joins TRBV4-3 to TRBJ2-1, with 14 bases identical to TRBD2. This CDR3 region has 17 residues. Germline V gives CDR1 LGHNA, CDR2 YSLEER. With 2 bases clipped from V and 7 bases from J, the junction kept 7 bases outside the gene matches. The DNA of the CDR3 is TGCGCCAGCAGCCAAAGGGAGGGACTAGCGGGAGTGAATGAGCAGTTCTTC. Its protein product is CASSQREGLAGVNEQFF.

The rearrangement joins TRBV19 to TRBJ2-7; D might be TRBD1 (6 bases). V lost 4 bases and J lost 4, with 8 bases in between. The CDR3 covers 12 residues. Germline loops: CDR1 LNHDA, CDR2 SQIVND (reference sequence). The CDR3 nucleotides are TGTGCCAGTAGTACTAGGGGGTACGAGCAGTACTTC. It is translated as CASSTRGYEQYF. The whole variable domain, filled in from reference TRBV19 and TRBJ2-7, reads DGGITQSPKYLFRKEGQNVTLSCEQNLNHDAMYWYRQDPGQGLRLIYYSQIVNDFQKGDIAEGYSVSREKKESFPLTVTSAQKNPTAFYLCASSTRGYEQYFGPGTRLTVT.

As regards this clone: Other DNA sequences within the sample encode an identical CDR3. The chain joins TRBV5-1 to TRBJ2-7; 7 bases agree with TRBD1. Germline V gene sequence: CDR1 SGHRS, CDR2 YFSETQ. The CDR3 is made up of 14 amino acids. Germline trimming cut 0 bases from V and 3 bases from J; bases unmatched to any gene: 3. The CDR3: CASSLGQGSYEQYF. The CDR3, as DNA: TGCGCCAGCAGCTTGGGACAGGGTAGCTACGAGCAGTACTTC.

The gene calls are TRBV4-3 and TRBJ2-5; D remains ambiguous. Trimming pared 3 bases from V and 5 bases from J, leaving 10 bases between. CDR3 size: 13 residues. CDR1 is LGHNA, CDR2 YSLEER, per germline. The CDR3, as DNA: TGCGCCAGCAGCCAGGCCGCTGGCGAGACCCAGTACTTC. It specifies CASSQAAGETQYF.

The V and J genes are TRBV19 and TRBJ1-1; the match to TRBD1 covers 9 bases. The germline V gene encodes CDR1 LNHDA and CDR2 SQIVND (reference sequence). There are 15 residues in the CDR3. The V and J ends lost 2 bases and 0 bases, in that order; junction bases with no gene match: 1. The CDR3 loop is CASSIRDRVNTEAFF. The CDR3 DNA reads as TGTGCCAGTAGTATAAGGGACAGGGTGAACACTGAAGCTTTCTTT.

The chain employs TRBV28 and TRBJ1-6, with 8 bases aligning to TRBD1. Trimming removed 6 bases from V and 7 bases from J; junction bases left unmatched: 5. Germline lookup yields CDR1 MDHEN and CDR2 SYDVKM. The CDR3 is made up of 14 amino acids. CDR3 amino acids: CASSYTGGNSPLHF. DNA for the CDR3: TGTGCCAGCAGCTACACAGGGGGGAATTCACCCCTCCACTTT. Complete variable domain (other parts from reference TRBV28 and TRBJ1-6): DVKVTQSSRYLVKRTGEKVFLECVQDMDHENMFWYRQDPGLGLRLIYFSYDVKMKEKGDIPEGYSVSREKKERFSLILESASTNQTSMYLCASSYTGGNSPLHFGNGTRLTVT.

This chain links TRBV28 with TRBJ2-1, with TRBD2 matching 7 bases. The CDR3 runs 14 residues. The germline V gene has CDR1 MDHEN and CDR2 SYDVKM. V was clipped by 4 bases and J by 7 bases; unmatched bases: 7. CDR3 nucleotide sequence: TGTGCCAGCAGTTACGGCGGGAGTAATAATGAGCAGTTCTTC. Protein sequence: CASSYGGSNNEQFF.

The chain joins TRBV4-1 to TRBJ2-1, with 14 positions matching TRBD2. Trimming took 4 bases from V and 14 from J; bases not matched to a gene: 10. The CDR3 extends over 15 amino acids. Per the germline V gene, CDR1 is MGHRA and CDR2 is YSYEKL. CDR3 protein: CASSPRTSGRILEFF. CDR3 bases: TGCGCCAGCAGCCCTCGGACTAGCGGGAGGATTTTGGAGTTCTTC.